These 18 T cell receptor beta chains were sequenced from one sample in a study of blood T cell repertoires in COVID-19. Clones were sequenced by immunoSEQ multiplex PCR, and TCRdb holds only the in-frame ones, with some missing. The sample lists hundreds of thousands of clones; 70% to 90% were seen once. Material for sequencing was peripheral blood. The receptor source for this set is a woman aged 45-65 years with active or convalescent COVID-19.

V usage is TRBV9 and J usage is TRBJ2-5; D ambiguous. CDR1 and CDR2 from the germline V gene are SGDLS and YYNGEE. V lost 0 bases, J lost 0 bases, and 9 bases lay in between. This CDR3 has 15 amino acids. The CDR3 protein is CASSVGEVYQETQYF. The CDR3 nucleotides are TGTGCCAGCAGCGTAGGAGAGGTATACCAAGAGACCCAGTACTTC.

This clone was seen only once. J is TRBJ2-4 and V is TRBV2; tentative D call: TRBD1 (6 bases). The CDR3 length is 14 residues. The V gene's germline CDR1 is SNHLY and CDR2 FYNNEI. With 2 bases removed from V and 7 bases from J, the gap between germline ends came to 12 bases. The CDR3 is CASSELGASNIQYF. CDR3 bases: TGTGCCAGCAGTGAATTGGGGGCCTCGAACATTCAGTACTTC. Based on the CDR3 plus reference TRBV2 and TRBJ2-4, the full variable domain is EPEVTQTPSHQVTQMGQEVILRCVPISNHLYFYWYRQILGQKVEFLVSFYNNEISEKSEIFDDQFSVERPDGSNFTLKIRSTKLEDSAMYFCASSELGASNIQYFGAGTRLSVL.

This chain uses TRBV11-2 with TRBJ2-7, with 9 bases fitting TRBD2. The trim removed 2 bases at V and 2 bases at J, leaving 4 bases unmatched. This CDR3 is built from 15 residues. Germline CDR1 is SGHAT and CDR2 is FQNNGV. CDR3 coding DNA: TGTGCCAGCAGCTTATTTGCTAGCGGGACCTACGAGCAGTACTTC. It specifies CASSLFASGTYEQYF.

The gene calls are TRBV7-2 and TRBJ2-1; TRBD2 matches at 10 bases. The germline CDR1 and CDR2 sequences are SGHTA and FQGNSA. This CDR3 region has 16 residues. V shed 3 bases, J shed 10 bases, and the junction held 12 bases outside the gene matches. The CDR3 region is CASSLRRLAGEAEQFF. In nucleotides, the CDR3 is TGTGCCAGCAGCTTGAGGAGACTAGCGGGTGAGGCCGAGCAGTTCTTC.

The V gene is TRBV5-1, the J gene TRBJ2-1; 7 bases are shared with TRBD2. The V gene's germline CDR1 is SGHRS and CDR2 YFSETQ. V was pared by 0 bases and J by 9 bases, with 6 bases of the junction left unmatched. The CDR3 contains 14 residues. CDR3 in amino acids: CASSLAQTSSEQFF. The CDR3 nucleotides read TGCGCCAGCAGCTTGGCCCAGACTAGCAGTGAGCAGTTCTTC.

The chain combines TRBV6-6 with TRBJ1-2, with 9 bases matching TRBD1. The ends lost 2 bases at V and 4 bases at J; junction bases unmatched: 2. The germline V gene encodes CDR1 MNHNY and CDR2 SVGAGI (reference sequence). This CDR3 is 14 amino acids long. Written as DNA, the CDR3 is TGTGCCAGCAGTTACGTGGGACAGGGCTATGGCTACACCTTC. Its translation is CASSYVGQGYGYTF.

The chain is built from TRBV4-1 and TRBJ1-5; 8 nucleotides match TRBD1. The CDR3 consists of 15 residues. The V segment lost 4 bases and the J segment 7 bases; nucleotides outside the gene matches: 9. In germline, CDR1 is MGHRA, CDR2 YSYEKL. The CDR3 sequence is CASSLLTGGGQPQHF. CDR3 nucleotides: TGCGCCAGCAGCCTCCTAACAGGGGGAGGACAGCCCCAGCATTTT.

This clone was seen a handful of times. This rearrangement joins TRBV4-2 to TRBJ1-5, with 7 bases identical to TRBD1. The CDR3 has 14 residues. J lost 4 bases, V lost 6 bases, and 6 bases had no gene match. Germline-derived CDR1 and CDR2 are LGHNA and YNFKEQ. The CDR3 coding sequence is TGTGCCAGCAGTCCGGACAGGTCTAATCAGCCCCAGCATTTT. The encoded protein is CASSPDRSNQPQHF.

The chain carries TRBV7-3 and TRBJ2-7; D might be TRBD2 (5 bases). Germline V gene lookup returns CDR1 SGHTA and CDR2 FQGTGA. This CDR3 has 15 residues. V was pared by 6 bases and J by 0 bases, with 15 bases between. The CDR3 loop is CASSPGPGTSYEQYF. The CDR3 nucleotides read TGTGCCAGCAGTCCCGGACCGGGAACCTCCTACGAGCAGTACTTC.

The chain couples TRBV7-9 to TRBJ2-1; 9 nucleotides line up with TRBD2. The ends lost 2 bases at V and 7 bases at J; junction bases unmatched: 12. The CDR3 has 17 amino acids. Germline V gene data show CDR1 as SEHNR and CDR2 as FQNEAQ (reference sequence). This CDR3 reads CASSLTAGGPVGNEQFF. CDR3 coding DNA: TGTGCCAGCAGCTTAACCGCGGGAGGGCCCGTCGGTAATGAGCAGTTCTTC. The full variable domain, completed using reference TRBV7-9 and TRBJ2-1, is DTGVSQNPRHKITKRGQNVTFRCDPISEHNRLYWYRQTLGQGPEFLTYFQNEAQLEKSRLLSDRFSAERPKGSFSTLEIQRTEQGDSAMYLCASSLTAGGPVGNEQFFGPGTRLTVL.

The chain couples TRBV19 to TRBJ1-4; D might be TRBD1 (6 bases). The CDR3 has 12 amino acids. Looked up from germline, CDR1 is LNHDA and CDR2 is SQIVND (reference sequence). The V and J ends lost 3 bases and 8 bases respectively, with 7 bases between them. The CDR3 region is CASSIRGEKLFF. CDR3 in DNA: TGTGCCAGTAGTATTAGGGGGGAAAAACTGTTTTTT.

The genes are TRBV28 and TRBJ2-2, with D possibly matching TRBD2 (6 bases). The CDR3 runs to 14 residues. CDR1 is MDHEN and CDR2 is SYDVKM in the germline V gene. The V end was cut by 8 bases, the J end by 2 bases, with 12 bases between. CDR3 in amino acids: CASRGTLNTGELFF. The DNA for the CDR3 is TGTGCCAGCCGTGGGACTTTAAACACCGGGGAGCTGTTTTTT.

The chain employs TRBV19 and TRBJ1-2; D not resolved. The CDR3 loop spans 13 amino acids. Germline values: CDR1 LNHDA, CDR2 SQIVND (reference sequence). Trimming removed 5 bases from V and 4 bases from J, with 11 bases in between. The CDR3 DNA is TGTGCCAGTAGTTTCGGTGCCGGCTATGGCTACACCTTC. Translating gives CASSFGAGYGYTF. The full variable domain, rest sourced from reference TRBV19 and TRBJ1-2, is DGGITQSPKYLFRKEGQNVTLSCEQNLNHDAMYWYRQDPGQGLRLIYYSQIVNDFQKGDIAEGYSVSREKKESFPLTVTSAQKNPTAFYLCASSFGAGYGYTFGSGTRLTVV.

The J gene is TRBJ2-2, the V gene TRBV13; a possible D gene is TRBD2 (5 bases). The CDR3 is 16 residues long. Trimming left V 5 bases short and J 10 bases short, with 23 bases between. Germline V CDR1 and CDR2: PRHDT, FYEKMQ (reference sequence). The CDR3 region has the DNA TGTGCCAGCAGCCACACCTTAGCGATAACAGAAGTGGAGCTGTTTTTT. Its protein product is CASSHTLAITEVELFF. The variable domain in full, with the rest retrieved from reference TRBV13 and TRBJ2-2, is AAGVIQSPRHLIKEKRETATLKCYPIPRHDTVYWYQQGPGQDPQFLISFYEKMQSDKGSIPDRFSAQQFSDYHSELNMSSLELGDSALYFCASSHTLAITEVELFFGEGSRLTVL.

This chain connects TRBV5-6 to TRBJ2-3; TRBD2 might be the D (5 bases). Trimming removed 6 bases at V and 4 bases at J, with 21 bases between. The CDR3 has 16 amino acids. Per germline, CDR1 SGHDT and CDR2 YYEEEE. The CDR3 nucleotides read TGTGCCAGCACCGAGGCGGGTAGTCGGGCCCCAGATACGCAGTATTTT. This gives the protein CASTEAGSRAPDTQYF.

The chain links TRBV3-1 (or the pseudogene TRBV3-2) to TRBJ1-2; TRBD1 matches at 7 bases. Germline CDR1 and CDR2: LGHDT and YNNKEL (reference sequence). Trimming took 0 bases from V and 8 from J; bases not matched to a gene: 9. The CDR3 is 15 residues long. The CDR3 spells CASSQDAGGLGGYTF. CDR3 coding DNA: TGTGCCAGCAGCCAAGATGCAGGGGGATTGGGCGGCTACACCTTC.

The CDR3 reads CASSLAGPGTGELFF. CDR3 in DNA: TGTGCCAGCAGCTTAGCGGGCCCCGGGACAGGGGAGCTGTTTTTT. The chain recombines TRBV7-2 with TRBJ2-2; D might be TRBD1 (6 bases). The CDR3 is 15 residues long. The germline V gene encodes CDR1 SGHTA and CDR2 FQGNSA. V dropped 0 bases and J dropped 8 bases, with 13 bases sitting between them.

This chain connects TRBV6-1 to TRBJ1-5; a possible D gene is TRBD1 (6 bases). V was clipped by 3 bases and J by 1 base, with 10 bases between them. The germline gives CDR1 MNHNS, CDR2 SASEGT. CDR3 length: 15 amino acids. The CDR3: CASSEGARSNQPQHF. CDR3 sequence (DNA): TGTGCCAGCAGTGAGGGGGCTAGGAGCAATCAGCCCCAGCATTTT.